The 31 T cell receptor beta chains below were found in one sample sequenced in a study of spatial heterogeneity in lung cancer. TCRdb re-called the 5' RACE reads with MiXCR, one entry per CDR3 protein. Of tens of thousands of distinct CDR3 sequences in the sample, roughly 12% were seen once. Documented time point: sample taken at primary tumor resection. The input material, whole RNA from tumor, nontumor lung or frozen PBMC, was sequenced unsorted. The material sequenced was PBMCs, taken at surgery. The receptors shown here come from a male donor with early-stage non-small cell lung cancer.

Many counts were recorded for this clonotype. Here the CDR3 reads CASSLNSGNTIYF. In DNA form, the CDR3 reads TGTGCCAGCAGCTTGAACAGCGGAAACACCATATATTTT. The rearrangement joins TRBV5-4 to TRBJ1-3; D unclear. V was pared by 1 base and J by 4 bases, with 6 bases between. This CDR3 has 13 residues. CDR1 and CDR2 from the germline V gene are SGHNT and YYREEE (reference sequence).

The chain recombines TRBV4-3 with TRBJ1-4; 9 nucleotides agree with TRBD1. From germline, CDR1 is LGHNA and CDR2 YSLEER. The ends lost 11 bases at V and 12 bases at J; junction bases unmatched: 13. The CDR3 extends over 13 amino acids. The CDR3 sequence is CASRGQGGRELFF. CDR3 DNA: TGCGCCTCCCGGGGACAGGGAGGAAGGGAACTGTTTTTT.

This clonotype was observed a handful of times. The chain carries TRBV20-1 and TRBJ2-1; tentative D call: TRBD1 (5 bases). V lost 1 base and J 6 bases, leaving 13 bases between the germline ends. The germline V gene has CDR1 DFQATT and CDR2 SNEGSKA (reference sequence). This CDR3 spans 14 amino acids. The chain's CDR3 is CSARVDNAANEQFF. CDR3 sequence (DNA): TGCAGTGCTAGAGTGGACAACGCCGCCAATGAGCAGTTCTTC.

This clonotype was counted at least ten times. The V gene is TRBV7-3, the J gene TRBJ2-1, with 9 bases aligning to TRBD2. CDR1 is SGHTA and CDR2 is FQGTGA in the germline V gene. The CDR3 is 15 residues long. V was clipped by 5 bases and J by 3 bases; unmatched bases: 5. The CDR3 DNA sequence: TGTGCCAGCAGCATCCTAGCGGGGAGCTACAATGAGCAGTTCTTC. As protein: CASSILAGSYNEQFF.

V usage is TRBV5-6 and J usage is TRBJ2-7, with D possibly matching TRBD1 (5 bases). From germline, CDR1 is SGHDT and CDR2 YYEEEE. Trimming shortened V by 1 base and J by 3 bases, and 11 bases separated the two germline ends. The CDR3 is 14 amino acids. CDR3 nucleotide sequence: TGTGCCAGCAGCTTGTCGGCAGGGCGCTACGAGCAGTACTTC. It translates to CASSLSAGRYEQYF.

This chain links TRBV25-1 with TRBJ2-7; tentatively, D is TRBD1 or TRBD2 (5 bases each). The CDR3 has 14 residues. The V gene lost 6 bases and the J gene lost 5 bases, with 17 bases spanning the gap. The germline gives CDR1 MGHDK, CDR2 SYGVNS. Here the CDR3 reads CASSLGVQSHEQYF. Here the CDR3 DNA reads TGTGCCAGCAGCTTGGGGGTGCAGTCCCACGAGCAGTACTTC.

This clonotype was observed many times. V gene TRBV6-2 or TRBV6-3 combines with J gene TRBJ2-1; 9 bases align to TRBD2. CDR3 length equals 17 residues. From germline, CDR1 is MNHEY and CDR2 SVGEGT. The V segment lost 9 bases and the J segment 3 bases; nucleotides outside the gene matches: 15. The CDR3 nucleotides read TGTGCCAGAGGAAAATTATCGCGGGAGGGGCTCTACAATGAGCAGTTCTTC. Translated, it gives CARGKLSREGLYNEQFF.

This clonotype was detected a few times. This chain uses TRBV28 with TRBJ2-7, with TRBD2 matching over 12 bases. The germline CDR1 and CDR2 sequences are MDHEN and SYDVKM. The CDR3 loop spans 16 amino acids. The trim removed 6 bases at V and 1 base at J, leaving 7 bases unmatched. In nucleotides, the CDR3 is TGTGCCAGCAGACCCAGGACTAGCGGGAAGTCCTACGAGCAGTACTTC. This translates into CASRPRTSGKSYEQYF.

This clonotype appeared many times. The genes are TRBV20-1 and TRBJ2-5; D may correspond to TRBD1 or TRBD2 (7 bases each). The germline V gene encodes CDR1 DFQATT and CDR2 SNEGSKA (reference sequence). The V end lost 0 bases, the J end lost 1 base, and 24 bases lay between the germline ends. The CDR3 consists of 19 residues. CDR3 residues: CSARDLLGGPTGIQETQYF. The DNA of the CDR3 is TGCAGTGCTAGAGATCTTTTGGGGGGGCCGACAGGGATCCAAGAGACCCAGTACTTC.

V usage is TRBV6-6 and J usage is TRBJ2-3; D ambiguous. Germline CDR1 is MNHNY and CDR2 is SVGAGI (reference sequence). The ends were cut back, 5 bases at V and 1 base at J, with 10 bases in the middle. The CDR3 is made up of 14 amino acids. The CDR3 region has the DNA TGTGCCAGCAGTCGAAGTGGGGGCACAGATACGCAGTATTTT. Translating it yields CASSRSGGTDTQYF.

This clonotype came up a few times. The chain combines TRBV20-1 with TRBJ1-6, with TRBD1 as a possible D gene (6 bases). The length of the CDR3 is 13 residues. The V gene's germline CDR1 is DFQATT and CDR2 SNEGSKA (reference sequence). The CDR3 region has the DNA TGCAGCTCCGCCGGGGGGCACAGTTCACCCCTCCACTTT. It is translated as CSSAGGHSSPLHF.

In DNA form, the CDR3 reads TGCGCCAGCAGCTCGACTAGTCCAGATACGCAGTATTTT. Its protein product is CASSSTSPDTQYF. The chain has TRBV5-1 and TRBJ2-3, with D possibly TRBD2 on 6 matching bases. The CDR3 is made up of 13 amino acids. Trimming took off 3 bases at V and 4 bases at J, with 9 bases between the two ends. The germline V gene has CDR1 SGHRS and CDR2 YFSETQ.

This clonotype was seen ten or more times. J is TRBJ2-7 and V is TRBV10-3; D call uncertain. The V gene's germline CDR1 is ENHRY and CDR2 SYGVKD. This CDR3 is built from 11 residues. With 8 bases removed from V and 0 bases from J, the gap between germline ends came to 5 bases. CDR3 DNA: TGTGCCATCGGGGACTCCTACGAGCAGTACTTC. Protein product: CAIGDSYEQYF.

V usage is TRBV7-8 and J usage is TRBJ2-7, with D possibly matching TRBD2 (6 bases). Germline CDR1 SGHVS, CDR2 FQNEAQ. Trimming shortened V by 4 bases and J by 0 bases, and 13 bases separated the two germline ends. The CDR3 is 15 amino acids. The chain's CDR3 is CASSSGRGSSYEQYF. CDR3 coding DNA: TGTGCCAGCAGCTCAGGGCGGGGAAGCTCCTACGAGCAGTACTTC.

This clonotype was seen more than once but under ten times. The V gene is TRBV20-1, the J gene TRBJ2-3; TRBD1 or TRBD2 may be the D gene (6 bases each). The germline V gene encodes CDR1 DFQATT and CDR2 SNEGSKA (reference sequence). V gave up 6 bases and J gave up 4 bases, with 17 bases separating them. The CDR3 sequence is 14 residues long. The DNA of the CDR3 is TGCAGTGCCCCTTTAGGGGGGCAGGCAGATACGCAGTATTTT. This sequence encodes CSAPLGGQADTQYF.

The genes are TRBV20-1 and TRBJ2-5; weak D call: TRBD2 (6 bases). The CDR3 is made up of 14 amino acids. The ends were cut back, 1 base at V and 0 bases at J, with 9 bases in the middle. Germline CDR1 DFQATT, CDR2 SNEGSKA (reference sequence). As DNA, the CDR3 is TGCAGTGCTAGAGTTGCGGGAAACCAAGAGACCCAGTACTTC. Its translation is CSARVAGNQETQYF.

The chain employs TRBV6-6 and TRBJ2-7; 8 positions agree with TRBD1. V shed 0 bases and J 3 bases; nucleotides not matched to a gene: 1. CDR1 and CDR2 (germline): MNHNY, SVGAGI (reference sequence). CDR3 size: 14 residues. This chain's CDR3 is CASSYSTGGYEQYF. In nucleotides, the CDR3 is TGTGCCAGCAGTTACTCCACAGGGGGCTACGAGCAGTACTTC.

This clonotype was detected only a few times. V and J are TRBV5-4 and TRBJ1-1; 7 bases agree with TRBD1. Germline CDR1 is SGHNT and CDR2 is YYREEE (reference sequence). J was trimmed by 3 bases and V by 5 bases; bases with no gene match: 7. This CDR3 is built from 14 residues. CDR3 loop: CASRRTGVHTEAFF. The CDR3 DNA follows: TGTGCCAGCAGGAGAACAGGGGTGCACACTGAAGCTTTCTTT.

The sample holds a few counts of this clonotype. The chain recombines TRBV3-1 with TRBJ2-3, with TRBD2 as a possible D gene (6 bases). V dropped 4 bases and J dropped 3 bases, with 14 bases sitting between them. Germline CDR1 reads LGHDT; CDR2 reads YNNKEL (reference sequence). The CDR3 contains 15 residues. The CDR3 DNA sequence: TGTGCCAGCAGCCTCGACGGCGGGGCAACAGATACGCAGTATTTT. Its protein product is CASSLDGGATDTQYF.

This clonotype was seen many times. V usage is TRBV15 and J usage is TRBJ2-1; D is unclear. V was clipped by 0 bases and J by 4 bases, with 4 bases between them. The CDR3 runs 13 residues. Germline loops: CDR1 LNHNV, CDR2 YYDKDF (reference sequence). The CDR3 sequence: CATSREQYNEQFF. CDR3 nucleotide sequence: TGTGCCACCAGCAGAGAACAGTACAATGAGCAGTTCTTC.

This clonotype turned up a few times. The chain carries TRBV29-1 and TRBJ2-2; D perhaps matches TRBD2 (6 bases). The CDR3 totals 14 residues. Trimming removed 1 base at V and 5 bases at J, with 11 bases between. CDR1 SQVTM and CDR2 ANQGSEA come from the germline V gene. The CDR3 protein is CSVEVVSGTGELFF. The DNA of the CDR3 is TGCAGCGTTGAAGTCGTTAGCGGAACCGGGGAGCTGTTTTTT.

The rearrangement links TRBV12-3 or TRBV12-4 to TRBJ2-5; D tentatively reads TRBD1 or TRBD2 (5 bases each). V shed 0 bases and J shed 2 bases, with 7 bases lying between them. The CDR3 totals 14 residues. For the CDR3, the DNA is TGTGCCAGCAGTTTAGCGGGGACGCAAGAGACCCAGTACTTC. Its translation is CASSLAGTQETQYF.

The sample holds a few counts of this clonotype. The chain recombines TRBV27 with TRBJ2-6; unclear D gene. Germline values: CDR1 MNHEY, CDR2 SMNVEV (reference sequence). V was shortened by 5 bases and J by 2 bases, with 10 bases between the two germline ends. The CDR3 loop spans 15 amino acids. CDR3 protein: CASSLGTTGANVLTF. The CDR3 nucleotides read TGTGCCAGCAGTCTTGGAACTACTGGGGCCAACGTCCTGACTTTC.

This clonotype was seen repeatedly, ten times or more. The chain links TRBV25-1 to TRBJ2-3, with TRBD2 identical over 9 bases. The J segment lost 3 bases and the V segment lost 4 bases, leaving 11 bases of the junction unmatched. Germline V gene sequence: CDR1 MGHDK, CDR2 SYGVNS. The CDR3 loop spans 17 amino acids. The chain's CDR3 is CASSVAGGARLTDTQYF. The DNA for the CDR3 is TGTGCCAGCAGTGTGGCGGGGGGGGCAAGGCTGACAGATACGCAGTATTTT. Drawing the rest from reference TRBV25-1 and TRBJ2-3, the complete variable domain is EADIYQTPRYLVIGTGKKITLECSQTMGHDKMYWYQQDPGMELHLIHYSYGVNSTEKGDLSSESTVSRIRTEHFPLTLESARPSHTSQYLCASSVAGGARLTDTQYFGPGTRLTVL.

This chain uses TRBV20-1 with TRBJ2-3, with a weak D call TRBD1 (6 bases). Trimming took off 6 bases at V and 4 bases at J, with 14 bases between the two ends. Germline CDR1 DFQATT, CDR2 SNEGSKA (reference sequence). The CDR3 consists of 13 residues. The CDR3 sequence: CSAQTRGPDTQYF. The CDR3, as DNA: TGCAGTGCCCAGACCAGGGGCCCAGATACGCAGTATTTT.

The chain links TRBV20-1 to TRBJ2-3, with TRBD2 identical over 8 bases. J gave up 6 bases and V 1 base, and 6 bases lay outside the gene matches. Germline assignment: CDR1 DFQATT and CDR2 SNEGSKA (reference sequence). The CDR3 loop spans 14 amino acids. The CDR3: CSARGRGGLDTQYF. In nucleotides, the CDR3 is TGCAGTGCTAGAGGCCGGGGGGGCCTGGATACGCAGTATTTT.

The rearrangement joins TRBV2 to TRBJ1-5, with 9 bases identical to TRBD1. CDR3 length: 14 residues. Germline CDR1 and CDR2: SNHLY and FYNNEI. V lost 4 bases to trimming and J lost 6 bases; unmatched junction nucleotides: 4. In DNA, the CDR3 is TGTGCCAGCAGTGTAACAGGGGGCGGTCAGCCCCAGCATTTT. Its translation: CASSVTGGGQPQHF.

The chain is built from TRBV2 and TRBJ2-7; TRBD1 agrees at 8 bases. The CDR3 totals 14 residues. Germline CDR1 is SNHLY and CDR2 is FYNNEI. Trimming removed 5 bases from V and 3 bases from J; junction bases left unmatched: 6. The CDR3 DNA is TGTGCCAGCAGTAGGGGACAGGAGATCTACGAGCAGTACTTC. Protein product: CASSRGQEIYEQYF. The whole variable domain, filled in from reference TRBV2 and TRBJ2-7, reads EPEVTQTPSHQVTQMGQEVILRCVPISNHLYFYWYRQILGQKVEFLVSFYNNEISEKSEIFDDQFSVERPDGSNFTLKIRSTKLEDSAMYFCASSRGQEIYEQYFGPGTRLTVT.

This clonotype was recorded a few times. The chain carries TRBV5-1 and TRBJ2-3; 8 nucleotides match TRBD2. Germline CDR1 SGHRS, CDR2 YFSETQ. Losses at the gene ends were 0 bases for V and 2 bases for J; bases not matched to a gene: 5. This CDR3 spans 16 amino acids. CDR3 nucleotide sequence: TGCGCCAGCAGCTTGGCTGTTAGCGGGACCACAGATACGCAGTATTTT. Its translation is CASSLAVSGTTDTQYF. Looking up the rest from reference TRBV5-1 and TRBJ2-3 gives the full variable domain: KAGVTQTPRYLIKTRGQQVTLSCSPISGHRSVSWYQQTPGQGLQFLFEYFSETQRNKGNFPGRFSGRQFSNSRSEMNVSTLELGDSALYLCASSLAVSGTTDTQYFGPGTRLTVL.

The CDR3 loop is CASSPGLNSGNQPQHF. In nucleotides, the CDR3 is TGTGCCAGCAGTCCTGGATTGAATAGCGGCAATCAGCCCCAGCATTTT. V gene TRBV12-3 or TRBV12-4 combines with J gene TRBJ1-5; D call uncertain. Trimming removed 5 bases at V and 2 bases at J, with 16 bases between. The CDR3 is 16 amino acids.

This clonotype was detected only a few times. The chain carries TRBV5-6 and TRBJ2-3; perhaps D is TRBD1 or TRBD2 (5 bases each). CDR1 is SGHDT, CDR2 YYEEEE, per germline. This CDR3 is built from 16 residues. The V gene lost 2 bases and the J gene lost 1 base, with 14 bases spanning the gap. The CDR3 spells CASSFEYRDGTDTQYF. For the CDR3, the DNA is TGTGCCAGCAGCTTCGAATACCGGGACGGCACAGATACGCAGTATTTT.